The 26 T cell receptor beta chains given below trace back to one sample, sequenced in a study of T cells after yellow fever vaccination. TCRdb re-called the 5' RACE reads with MiXCR, one entry per CDR3 protein. Among some 560,000 distinct CDR3 sequences listed, 17% were seen once. The specimen was PBMCs, collected roughly 5 days after the first yellow fever vaccination. All receptors come from a man younger than 30 who received the YFV17D yellow fever vaccine.

This clonotype has only a few counts. The genes are TRBV19 and TRBJ2-3, with 7 bases lining up with TRBD1. Losses at the gene ends were 5 bases for V and 3 bases for J; bases not matched to a gene: 11. This CDR3 has 16 amino acids. Germline V lookup: CDR1 LNHDA, CDR2 SQIVND (reference sequence). CDR3 amino acids: CASSDYRDRVTDTQYF. The CDR3 coding sequence is TGTGCCAGTAGTGATTACCGGGACAGAGTTACAGATACGCAGTATTTT.

The chain employs TRBV6-5 and TRBJ2-1, with D perhaps TRBD2 (6 bases). In germline, CDR1 is MNHEY, CDR2 SVGAGI. The CDR3 is made up of 14 amino acids. Between the trimmed V and J ends, which lost 2 bases and 12 bases, there was a span of 17 bases. In DNA form, the CDR3 reads TGTGCCAGCAGTTACCGGGGCCCCCTGGGAGGGCAGTTCTTC. It yields the protein CASSYRGPLGGQFF.

This rearrangement joins TRBV4-1 to TRBJ2-6; D is unresolved. V was cut by 0 bases and J by 5 bases, with 11 bases left in between. The CDR3 sequence is 16 residues long. Germline loops: CDR1 MGHRA, CDR2 YSYEKL. CDR3 nucleotides: TGCGCCAGCAGCCAAGAAGGCCTCCGGAGGGCCAACGTCCTGACTTTC. It specifies CASSQEGLRRANVLTF.

This rearrangement joins TRBV25-1 to TRBJ2-7; TRBD1 aligns across 8 bases. V trimming: 6 bases; J trimming: 2 bases; junction bases outside the gene matches: 3. Germline V gene data show CDR1 as MGHDK and CDR2 as SYGVNS. The CDR3 sequence is 13 residues long. The CDR3 DNA sequence: TGTGCCAGCAGCGGACAGGGTACCTACGAGCAGTACTTC. Translated: CASSGQGTYEQYF.

This chain uses TRBV4-3 with TRBJ1-4; 8 bases align to TRBD1. After removal of 0 bases from V and 8 bases from J, the junction contained 20 bases not matched to a gene. This CDR3 has 20 residues. Germline loops: CDR1 LGHNA, CDR2 YSLEER. CDR3 sequence reads: CASSQDLVGTGRVMVEKLFF. The DNA for the CDR3 is TGCGCCAGCAGCCAAGATTTGGTGGGGACAGGACGTGTAATGGTGGAAAAACTGTTTTTT.

This rearrangement joins TRBV12-3 or TRBV12-4 to TRBJ1-1; 11 nucleotides match TRBD1. The CDR3 length is 14 residues. V lost 6 bases to trimming and J lost 7 bases; unmatched junction nucleotides: 7. CDR3 loop: CASRPGQGANEAFF. CDR3 in DNA: TGTGCCAGCAGGCCAGGACAGGGGGCGAATGAAGCTTTCTTT.

This clonotype was observed at least ten times. V is TRBV12-3 or TRBV12-4 and J is TRBJ1-2, with no clear D. Trimming removed 1 base from V and 7 bases from J, with 10 bases in between. This CDR3 is built from 13 residues. CDR3 sequence reads: CASSLVGFGGYTF. The DNA for the CDR3 is TGTGCCAGCAGTTTAGTTGGATTTGGTGGCTACACCTTC.

V is TRBV7-2 and J is TRBJ2-7; D call uncertain. V gave up 5 bases and J gave up 5 bases, with 13 bases separating them. In germline, CDR1 is SGHTA, CDR2 FQGNSA. The length of the CDR3 is 13 residues. The CDR3 loop reads CASSPRAFHEQYV. In nucleotides, the CDR3 is TGTGCCAGCAGCCCCCGCGCGTTCCACGAGCAGTACGTC.

The rearrangement joins TRBV19 to TRBJ2-5, with TRBD1 matching 7 bases. V gave up 5 bases and J gave up 0 bases; unmatched junction bases: 6. There are 15 residues in the CDR3. Germline V gene lookup returns CDR1 LNHDA and CDR2 SQIVND (reference sequence). Here the CDR3 reads CASSSLQGYQETQYF. DNA for the CDR3: TGTGCCAGTAGTTCTCTACAGGGGTACCAAGAGACCCAGTACTTC.

This chain links TRBV6-1 with TRBJ1-4; TRBD1 might be the D (6 bases). With 4 bases removed from V and 8 bases from J, the gap between germline ends came to 14 bases. Per the germline V gene, CDR1 is MNHNS and CDR2 is SASEGT. The length of the CDR3 is 14 residues. CDR3 in DNA: TGTGCCAGCAGTGGGCCGGGGGCTTGGGAAAAACTGTTTTTT. It yields the protein CASSGPGAWEKLFF.

This clonotype was counted many times. The chain links TRBV4-3 to TRBJ2-7; no clear D. Germline assignment: CDR1 LGHNA and CDR2 YSLEER. The CDR3 loop spans 12 amino acids. V was trimmed by 1 base and J by 6 bases, leaving 7 bases between them. CDR3 in DNA: TGCGCCAGCAGCCAAGGAGGCTCCGAGCAGTACTTC. Its protein product is CASSQGGSEQYF.

This clonotype was seen more than once but under ten times. The genes are TRBV3-1 and TRBJ1-6; D unclear. V was clipped by 4 bases and J by 7 bases, with 11 bases between them. Germline V gives CDR1 LGHDT, CDR2 YNNKEL (reference sequence). The CDR3 totals 14 residues. CDR3 sequence reads: CASSRRRWNSPLHF. In DNA form, the CDR3 reads TGTGCCAGCAGCCGTAGGCGGTGGAATTCACCCCTCCACTTT.

This clonotype was found a few times. The J gene is TRBJ2-1, the V gene TRBV5-5; TRBD1 aligns across 7 bases. This CDR3 region has 14 residues. Per the germline V gene, CDR1 is SGHKS and CDR2 is YYEKEE (reference sequence). V shed 2 bases, J shed 8 bases, and the junction held 7 bases outside the gene matches. The CDR3 loop is CASSLTGARDEQFF. CDR3 sequence (DNA): TGTGCCAGCAGCTTAACAGGGGCTAGGGATGAGCAGTTCTTC.

The rearrangement uses TRBV5-4 and TRBJ2-7; 8 positions agree with TRBD1. The CDR3 spans 15 residues. The V segment lost 0 bases and the J segment 0 bases; nucleotides outside the gene matches: 2. Germline V gene sequence: CDR1 SGHNT, CDR2 YYREEE (reference sequence). CDR3: CASSLEQGDSYEQYF. CDR3 DNA sequence: TGTGCCAGCAGCTTGGAACAGGGGGACTCCTACGAGCAGTACTTC.

The V gene is TRBV7-8, the J gene TRBJ2-1; D may be TRBD2 (7 bases). V was pared by 8 bases and J by 10 bases, with 18 bases between. The CDR3 is 13 residues long. Germline V gene lookup returns CDR1 SGHVS and CDR2 FQNEAQ. The CDR3 DNA sequence: TGTGCCAGCCTCCCCCGGGGGGCCCGGGAGCAGTTCTTC. This codes for CASLPRGAREQFF.

This clonotype was seen many times. The genes are TRBV10-3 and TRBJ2-7; TRBD1 is a possible D gene (6 bases). The germline V gene encodes CDR1 ENHRY and CDR2 SYGVKD. V was cut by 1 base and J by 3 bases, with 10 bases left in between. The CDR3 totals 14 residues. CDR3 DNA: TGTGCCATCAGTGAGTTCGCAGGGGACTACGAGCAGTACTTC. Protein product: CAISEFAGDYEQYF.

V usage is TRBV7-2 and J usage is TRBJ1-6; D not resolved. Germline V gene data show CDR1 as SGHTA and CDR2 as FQGNSA. This CDR3 contains 15 residues. With 5 bases removed from V and 7 bases from J, the gap between germline ends came to 15 bases. The DNA for the CDR3 is TGTGCCAGCAGCATAGGTTCTCCGCGGAATTCACCCCTCCACTTT. Translating gives CASSIGSPRNSPLHF.

In this sample, this clonotype turned up a few times. This sequence joins TRBV5-1 and TRBJ2-5; 7 bases map to TRBD2. V lost 5 bases, J lost 2 bases, and 9 bases stayed unmatched. The CDR3 runs 15 residues. Germline CDR1 and CDR2: SGHRS and YFSETQ. The CDR3, as DNA: TGCGCCAGCAGTTATCGGACTAGAGCTCAAGAGACCCAGTACTTC. Protein: CASSYRTRAQETQYF.

Ten or more counts support this clonotype. The chain is built from TRBV4-1 and TRBJ2-5, with 9 bases that match TRBD2. Trimming cost V 0 bases and J 1 base; bases outside gene matches: 0. The CDR3 runs to 15 residues. Germline V CDR1 and CDR2: MGHRA, YSYEKL. The CDR3 reads CASSQETSGQETQYF. DNA of the CDR3: TGCGCCAGCAGCCAAGAGACTAGCGGCCAAGAGACCCAGTACTTC.

The chain joins TRBV5-1 to TRBJ2-5; D is possibly TRBD2 (7 bases). The CDR3 extends over 17 amino acids. The V gene lost 5 bases and the J gene lost 5 bases, with 25 bases spanning the gap. Germline CDR1 reads SGHRS; CDR2 reads YFSETQ. This CDR3 reads CASSKVVVRGGWETQYF. The CDR3 DNA reads as TGCGCCAGCAGTAAGGTCGTGGTACGCGGGGGCTGGGAGACCCAGTACTTC.

This clonotype was observed a few times. The CDR3: CSAIRGSYEQYV. CDR3 sequence (DNA): TGCAGTGCCATCAGGGGCTCCTACGAGCAGTACGTC. V usage is TRBV20-1 and J usage is TRBJ2-7, with D possibly matching TRBD1 (6 bases). V shed 6 bases and J shed 0 bases, with 9 bases lying between them. The germline gives CDR1 DFQATT, CDR2 SNEGSKA (reference sequence). This CDR3 is built from 12 residues.

The V and J genes are TRBV5-1 and TRBJ2-1; 10 positions agree with TRBD2. CDR1 is SGHRS, CDR2 YFSETQ, per germline. The CDR3 is 20 residues long. Trimming removed 0 bases from V and 0 bases from J; junction bases left unmatched: 12. CDR3 in amino acids: CASSLVLLAGVPSSYNEQFF. DNA for the CDR3: TGCGCCAGCAGCTTGGTTTTGCTAGCGGGGGTCCCTAGCTCCTACAATGAGCAGTTCTTC.

This chain connects TRBV28 to TRBJ2-7; TRBD1 matches 9 bases. The CDR3 consists of 15 residues. J gave up 2 bases and V 8 bases, and 10 bases lay outside the gene matches. Germline loops: CDR1 MDHEN, CDR2 SYDVKM. CDR3 sequence reads: CASRTSGTGPYEQYV. In DNA form, the CDR3 reads TGTGCCAGCCGGACCTCCGGGACAGGGCCCTACGAGCAGTACGTC.

This clonotype was counted between two and nine times. The chain recombines TRBV7-9 with TRBJ2-7, with D perhaps given as TRBD1 or TRBD2 (6 bases each). This CDR3 spans 15 amino acids. Trimming shortened V by 1 base and J by 2 bases, and 12 bases separated the two germline ends. CDR1 SEHNR and CDR2 FQNEAQ come from the germline V gene (reference sequence). The CDR3 protein is CASSLVGGATYEQYF. The CDR3 region has the DNA TGTGCCAGCAGCTTAGTGGGGGGCGCAACCTACGAGCAGTACTTC. The full variable domain, rest sourced from reference TRBV7-9 and TRBJ2-7, is DTGVSQNPRHKITKRGQNVTFRCDPISEHNRLYWYRQTLGQGPEFLTYFQNEAQLEKSRLLSDRFSAERPKGSFSTLEIQRTEQGDSAMYLCASSLVGGATYEQYFGPGTRLTVT.

This chain links TRBV5-1 with TRBJ2-3; possibly TRBD1 for D (6 bases). Trimming shortened V by 0 bases and J by 2 bases, and 13 bases separated the two germline ends. From germline, CDR1 is SGHRS and CDR2 YFSETQ. The CDR3 is 16 amino acids. In DNA form, the CDR3 reads TGCGCCAGCAGCTTGGCACTGGGACACCTCACAGATACGCAGTATTTT. Amino acid sequence: CASSLALGHLTDTQYF. The full variable domain, in which reference TRBV5-1 and TRBJ2-3 provide the parts outside the CDR3, is KAGVTQTPRYLIKTRGQQVTLSCSPISGHRSVSWYQQTPGQGLQFLFEYFSETQRNKGNFPGRFSGRQFSNSRSEMNVSTLELGDSALYLCASSLALGHLTDTQYFGPGTRLTVL.

This clonotype appeared a few times. This chain uses TRBV12-3 or TRBV12-4 with TRBJ2-1; 7 bases line up with TRBD1. This CDR3 region has 16 residues. V gave up 5 bases and J gave up 3 bases; unmatched junction bases: 10. The CDR3 here is CASSPRTGANYNEQFF. CDR3 coding DNA: TGTGCCAGCAGTCCCCGCACAGGGGCTAACTACAATGAGCAGTTCTTC.